A single T cell receptor (beta chain) is shown here with its context. The data derive from a study of cytomegalovirus exposure and HLA in healthy donors. Trimming removed 3 bases at V and 3 bases at J, with 7 bases between. Per the germline V gene, CDR1 is SGHKS and CDR2 is YYEKEE (reference sequence). CDR3 length: 12 amino acids. PCR used 60 Vbeta primers and 13 Jbeta primers. TCRdb keeps only in-frame clones here, not all; method: immunoSEQ multiplex PCR. Among approximately 120,000 clones, less than 80% were seen once, and the ten largest hold around 7.7%. The chain recombines TRBV5-5 with TRBJ2-7; no firm D call. The source material was PBMCs. The TCR comes from a woman aged 45-59 years in good health and CMV-seropositive. CDR3 in amino acids: CASSWQDYEQYF. The CDR3 nucleotides are TGTGCCAGCAGCTGGCAGGACTACGAGCAGTACTTC.